Detailed here is one TCR beta chain. This record comes from a study of T cell changes during pregnancy in multiple sclerosis. Using immunoSEQ multiplex PCR, the repertoire was profiled, and TCRdb retains in-frame clones only, with some absent. The sample has 85,000 to 100,000 clones, approximately 90% seen once. This receptor was identified in a female donor with multiple sclerosis, enrolled in a pregnancy study. Sequenced material: peripheral blood, taken before pregnancy.

The CDR3 loop is CASISTGGEYSPLHF. CDR3 nucleotide sequence: TGTGCCAGTATCTCCACAGGGGGCGAGTATTCACCCCTCCACTTT. The chain carries TRBV19 and TRBJ1-6, with 9 bases identical to TRBD1. V lost 7 bases, J lost 8 bases, and 9 bases stayed unmatched. Germline CDR1 and CDR2: LNHDA and SQIVND (reference sequence). The CDR3 spans 15 residues.